The present T cell receptor (beta chain) was sequenced within a study of PD-1 blockade in classical Hodgkin lymphoma. TCRdb's table, derived via immunoSEQ multiplex PCR, lists solely in-frame clones and lacks some. The table has tens of thousands of clones, approximately 78% seen once. Germline V gene sequence: CDR1 MGHRA, CDR2 YSYEKL. The ends were cut back, 0 bases at V and 6 bases at J, with 9 bases in the middle. The CDR3 extends over 14 amino acids. The patients all showed relapse after autologous stem cell transplantation, while their brentuximab vedotin exposure varied. Patients had relapsed/refractory classical Hodgkin lymphoma with complete response, partial response or progressive disease as best response. As to this clone: Its antigen is unknown.

Study-wide results and limits: Reported findings placed baseline TCR diversity lower in newly diagnosed patients (compared with healthy donors). The diversity seen at baseline in complete responders resembled that of newly diagnosed patients.

The TCR comes from a human donor with classical Hodgkin lymphoma. Here the sequenced sample was peripheral blood mononuclear cells (PBMCs), taken at baseline. V is TRBV4-1 and J is TRBJ1-5; D unclear. Here the CDR3 DNA reads TGCGCCAGCAGCCAAGAGAGGTACGGTCAGCCCCAGCATTTT. It translates to CASSQERYGQPQHF.